This TCR beta chain was captured in a study of cytomegalovirus exposure and HLA in healthy donors. This CDR3 region has 16 residues. Germline CDR1 and CDR2: LGHNA and YSLEER. With 1 base removed from V and 5 bases from J, the gap between germline ends came to 14 bases. With respect to this clone: Its antigen is not identified.

Overall study findings and caveats: Serostatus for CMV was the only available immune exposure information. The classifier was said to identify cytomegalovirus status with high specificity and sensitivity. Researchers counted roughly 160 TCR beta chains as cytomegalovirus-associated.

Researchers ran the PCR with 60 Vbeta and 13 Jbeta primers. Measured with immunoSEQ multiplex PCR; TCRdb has only the in-frame clones, and not every one. The sample has about 57,000 clones; over 75% are singletons. This receptor was obtained from a male donor in good health and CMV-seronegative. The sequenced material came from PBMCs. The chain uses TRBV4-3 and TRBJ2-2; D is possibly TRBD2 (5 bases). The chain's CDR3 is CASSQAGGFPTGELFF. The CDR3 DNA is TGCGCCAGCAGCCAAGCAGGAGGATTCCCGACCGGGGAGCTGTTTTTT.